The TCR beta chain under discussion was sequenced for a study of identical twins. Study-level points and caveats: Models, which agreed with sharing between unrelated individuals, nonetheless underestimated the out-of-frame TCR alpha sharing seen in monozygotic twins.

This CDR3 comprises 16 residues. From germline, CDR1 is LNHNV and CDR2 YYDKDF (reference sequence). Trimming shortened V by 0 bases and J by 1 base, and 12 bases separated the two germline ends. This clonotype was observed many times. The antigen is unknown. TCRdb re-called the 5' RACE reads through MiXCR, storing one row per CDR3 protein. The sample has hundreds of thousands of distinct CDR3 sequences, around 8.6% seen once. This sample was shared with a second study, whose subject was yellow fever vaccine responses in identical twins.

The sequence derives from a young woman in good health. This chain connects TRBV15 to TRBJ1-1; no clear D gene. The sample consisted of PBMCs. For the CDR3, the DNA is TGTGCCACCAGCAGAGATTTCCGGGGTTGGAACACTGAAGCTTTCTTT. Translated, it gives CATSRDFRGWNTEAFF.